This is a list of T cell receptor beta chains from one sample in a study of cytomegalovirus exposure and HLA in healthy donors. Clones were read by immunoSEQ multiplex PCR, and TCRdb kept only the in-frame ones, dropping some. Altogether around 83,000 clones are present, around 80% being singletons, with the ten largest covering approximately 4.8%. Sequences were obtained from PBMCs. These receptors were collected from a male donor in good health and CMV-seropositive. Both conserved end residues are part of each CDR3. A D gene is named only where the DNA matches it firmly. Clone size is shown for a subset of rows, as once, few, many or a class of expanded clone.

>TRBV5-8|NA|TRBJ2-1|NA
TGTGCCAGCAGCTTTCCGGCGGCAGGGGCGCGGAATGAGCAGTTCTTC
CASSFPAAGARNEQFF
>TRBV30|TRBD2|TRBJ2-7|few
TGTGCCTGGACCATGTCTAGCGGGGGGGCCTTCGAGCAGTACTTC
CAWTMSSGGAFEQYF
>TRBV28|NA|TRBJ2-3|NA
TGTGCCAGCAGTTCCCCAGTCACAGATACGCAGTATTTT
CASSSPVTDTQYF
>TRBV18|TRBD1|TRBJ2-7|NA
TGTGCCAGCTCACCCCGTGGAGAACAGGGGACGAGCTCCTACGAGCAGTACTTC
CASSPRGEQGTSSYEQYF
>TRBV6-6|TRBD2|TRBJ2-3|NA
TGTGCCAGCAGTCTAGCGGGAGCCACAGATACGCAGTATTTT
CASSLAGATDTQYF
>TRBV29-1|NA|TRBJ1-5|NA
TGCAGCGTTCGTCTAAACTCCAATCAGCCCCAGCATTTT
CSVRLNSNQPQHF
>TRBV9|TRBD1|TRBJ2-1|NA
TGTGCCAGCAGTACTTCCGGGACAGGGGTCTGGGATGAGCAGTTCTTC
CASSTSGTGVWDEQFF
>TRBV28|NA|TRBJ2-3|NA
TGTGCCAGCACCCCGGGAATCCAGGCAATCACAGATACGCAGTATTTT
CASTPGIQAITDTQYF
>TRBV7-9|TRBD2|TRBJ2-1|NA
TGTGCCAGCAGCTTCGAAGTAGGGAGGGCCAGCTCCTACAATGAGCAGTTCTTC
CASSFEVGRASSYNEQFF
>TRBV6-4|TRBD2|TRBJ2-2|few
TGTGCCAGCAGTAGCGGGAGTGACACCGGGGAGCTGTTTTTT
CASSSGSDTGELFF
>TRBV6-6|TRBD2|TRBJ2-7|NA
TGTGCCAGCAGTTACTCGAGGGAGGGATCCGAGCAGTACTTC
CASSYSREGSEQYF
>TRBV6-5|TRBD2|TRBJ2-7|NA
TGTGCCAGCAGTTACGGGCGGGAGGGGATTTACGAGCAGTACTTC
CASSYGREGIYEQYF
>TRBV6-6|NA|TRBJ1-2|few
TGTGCCGGGGCTTCTGGACGGATTATAGGCTACACCTTC
CAGASGRIIGYTF